A single sample is the source of the 7 T cell receptor beta chains below, sequenced in a study of neoadjuvant anti-PD-1 for oral cavity cancer. The data were produced by immunoSEQ multiplex PCR, yet TCRdb's version contains in-frame clones alone and is incomplete. This sample has fewer than 40,000 clones, with 80% to 90% found just once. The input for sequencing was PBMCs, taken before nivolumab (anti-PD-1) treatment. All receptors derive from a person aged 35-79 years with oral cavity squamous cell carcinoma.

The gene calls are TRBV6-5 and TRBJ1-6; D is unresolved. Trimming took 2 bases from V and 7 from J, leaving 9 bases between them. The CDR3 spans 14 residues. The V gene's germline CDR1 is MNHEY and CDR2 SVGAGI. In nucleotides, the CDR3 is TGTGCCAGCAGTTACAGCGACATGAATTCACCCCTCCACTTT. Its translation is CASSYSDMNSPLHF.

Within the sample, this clone is medium-sized. This rearrangement joins TRBV10-3 to TRBJ1-5; D call uncertain. Germline CDR1 reads ENHRY; CDR2 reads SYGVKD. The CDR3 runs 12 residues. V dropped 3 bases and J dropped 9 bases, with 9 bases sitting between them. The CDR3 reads CAISEVGRPQHF. CDR3 DNA sequence: TGTGCCATCAGTGAAGTAGGGCGGCCCCAGCATTTT.

The gene calls are TRBV5-6 and TRBJ1-6; 9 nucleotides agree with TRBD1. The V segment lost 2 bases and the J segment 4 bases; nucleotides outside the gene matches: 4. The length of the CDR3 is 16 residues. Germline assignment: CDR1 SGHDT and CDR2 YYEEEE. The CDR3 region has the DNA TGTGCCAGCAGCTTTGGGACAGGGACTTATAATTCACCCCTCCACTTT. Translating gives CASSFGTGTYNSPLHF.

This chain uses TRBV6-4 with TRBJ1-1; D is unclear. V was clipped by 6 bases and J by 2 bases, with 10 bases between them. Germline CDR1 reads MRHNA; CDR2 reads SNTAGT. The length of the CDR3 is 13 residues. CDR3 sequence (DNA): TGTGCCAGCAGCTCTGAGGTTAACACTGAAGCTTTCTTT. The encoded protein is CASSSEVNTEAFF.

This chain connects TRBV7-7 to TRBJ2-2; no firm D call. V was pared by 0 bases and J by 2 bases, with 4 bases between. Germline V CDR1 and CDR2: SSHAT, FNYEAQ (reference sequence). The length of the CDR3 is 14 residues. The DNA of the CDR3 is TGTGCCAGCAGCTTAGCATCAAACACCGGGGAGCTGTTTTTT. It is translated as CASSLASNTGELFF.

The gene calls are TRBV13 and TRBJ1-1; no definite D call. The CDR3 is made up of 15 amino acids. Trimming left V 3 bases short and J 2 bases short, with 13 bases between. Germline V gene lookup returns CDR1 PRHDT and CDR2 FYEKMQ (reference sequence). The CDR3 region has the DNA TGTGCCAGCAGCTTTTTGGGGTCATCCAACACTGAAGCTTTCTTT. Protein product: CASSFLGSSNTEAFF.

The gene calls are TRBV7-2 and TRBJ2-3, with 7 bases matching TRBD2. The junction had 3 bases not matched to a gene; V was cut back by 4 bases and J by 5 bases. This CDR3 is 13 amino acids long. The V gene's germline CDR1 is SGHTA and CDR2 FQGNSA. The CDR3 bases are TGTGCCAGCAGCTACCCGGGGGGAGATACGCAGTATTTT. Its translation: CASSYPGGDTQYF.